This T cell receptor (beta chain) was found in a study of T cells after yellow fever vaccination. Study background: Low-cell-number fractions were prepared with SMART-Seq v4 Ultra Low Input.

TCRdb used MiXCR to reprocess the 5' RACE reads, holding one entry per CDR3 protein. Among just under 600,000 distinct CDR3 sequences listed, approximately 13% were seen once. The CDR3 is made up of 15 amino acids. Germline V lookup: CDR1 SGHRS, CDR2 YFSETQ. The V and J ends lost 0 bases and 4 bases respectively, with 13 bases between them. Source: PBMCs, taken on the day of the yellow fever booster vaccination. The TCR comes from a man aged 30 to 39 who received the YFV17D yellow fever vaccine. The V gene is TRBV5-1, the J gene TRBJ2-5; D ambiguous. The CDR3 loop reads CASSLEVSIVETQYF. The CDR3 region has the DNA TGCGCCAGCAGCTTGGAGGTTTCGATTGTAGAGACCCAGTACTTC. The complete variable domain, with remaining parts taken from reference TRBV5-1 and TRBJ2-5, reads KAGVTQTPRYLIKTRGQQVTLSCSPISGHRSVSWYQQTPGQGLQFLFEYFSETQRNKGNFPGRFSGRQFSNSRSEMNVSTLELGDSALYLCASSLEVSIVETQYFGPGTRLLVL.